Below are 9 T cell receptor beta chains sequenced from a single sample in a study of response to subunit inactivated influenza vaccine. Each CDR3 protein gets one entry after TCRdb re-called the RT-PCR reads with MiXCR. The table includes 750,000 to 850,000 distinct CDR3 sequences, about a fifth detected once. The sample consisted of PBMCs from blood, taken 5 days after vaccination. The receptors stem from a man aged 45-65 years who received an inactivated influenza vaccine.

The rearrangement joins TRBV5-1 to TRBJ1-1; perhaps TRBD1 as D (5 bases). The germline V gene has CDR1 SGHRS and CDR2 YFSETQ. With 3 bases removed from V and 1 base from J, the gap between germline ends came to 13 bases. This CDR3 is built from 15 residues. The CDR3 spells CASSYDGTWNTEAFF. CDR3 DNA: TGCGCCAGCAGCTACGACGGGACGTGGAACACTGAAGCTTTCTTT.

This clonotype was seen a few times. The chain joins TRBV7-8 to TRBJ2-7, with no clear D. The CDR3 runs to 12 residues. V was trimmed by 5 bases and J by 6 bases, leaving 11 bases between them. The germline V gene has CDR1 SGHVS and CDR2 FQNEAQ. The DNA of the CDR3 is TGTGCCAGCAGCCGCGAGAGCAGCGAGCAGTACTTC. The encoded protein is CASSRESSEQYF.

This clonotype was seen only a few times. This sequence joins TRBV6-1 and TRBJ1-5, with D unclear. Trimming took off 4 bases at V and 5 bases at J, with 12 bases between the two ends. The CDR3 extends over 14 amino acids. Germline V CDR1 and CDR2: MNHNS, SASEGT. CDR3 sequence reads: CASSVGSRDQPQHF. The CDR3 DNA follows: TGTGCCAGCAGTGTAGGGTCGAGGGATCAGCCCCAGCATTTT.

This clonotype was counted between two and nine times. The chain has TRBV6-6 and TRBJ2-7, with D possibly matching TRBD2 (5 bases). V was clipped by 8 bases and J by 5 bases, with 16 bases between them. The V gene's germline CDR1 is MNHNY and CDR2 SVGAGI (reference sequence). The CDR3 is 13 amino acids. The CDR3 sequence: CASRDTVPDEQYF. The CDR3 nucleotides are TGTGCCAGCCGGGATACCGTGCCTGACGAGCAGTACTTC.

The genes are TRBV4-3 and TRBJ1-4; 8 bases agree with TRBD1. V gave up 2 bases and J gave up 8 bases; unmatched junction bases: 7. Germline loops: CDR1 LGHNA, CDR2 YSLEER. The CDR3 runs to 15 residues. In nucleotides, the CDR3 is TGCGCCAGCAGCCAAACAACCGGGACAGGCGAAAAACTGTTTTTT. It codes for CASSQTTGTGEKLFF.

V usage is TRBV12-3 or TRBV12-4 and J usage is TRBJ2-4; D gene uncertain. The CDR3 runs to 13 residues. Deletions cut 0 bases from V and 8 bases from J, with 8 bases between. CDR3 sequence reads: CASSLAVVHIQYF. CDR3 coding DNA: TGTGCCAGCAGTTTAGCGGTGGTGCACATTCAGTACTTC.

This clonotype has just a few counts. The genes are TRBV5-1 and TRBJ2-7; 10 bases match TRBD1. Germline V lookup: CDR1 SGHRS, CDR2 YFSETQ. V trimming: 5 bases; J trimming: 6 bases; junction bases outside the gene matches: 11. The CDR3 runs 15 residues. In nucleotides, the CDR3 is TGCGCCAGCAGATCGACCGGGACAGGGGTTAGCGAGCAGTACTTC. Translating gives CASRSTGTGVSEQYF.

In its sample, this clonotype was seen a few times. This sequence joins TRBV20-1 and TRBJ1-2; unclear D gene. The CDR3 is made up of 13 amino acids. Germline assignment: CDR1 DFQATT and CDR2 SNEGSKA (reference sequence). V shed 2 bases and J shed 4 bases, with 11 bases lying between them. This chain's CDR3 is CSARSGVTYGYTF. The CDR3 coding sequence is TGCAGTGCTAGATCCGGGGTTACCTATGGCTACACCTTC.

This clonotype was counted only a few times. The chain has TRBV5-6 and TRBJ1-2; a weak D match, TRBD1 (6 bases). The CDR3 totals 14 residues. The germline V gene encodes CDR1 SGHDT and CDR2 YYEEEE. Trimming shortened V by 4 bases and J by 5 bases, and 15 bases separated the two germline ends. The CDR3 DNA reads as TGTGCCAGCAGCCCGGAACAGGGACGGTATGGCTACACCTTC. Encoded protein: CASSPEQGRYGYTF.